The 30 T cell receptor beta chains reported below all come from one sample, sequenced in a study of blood T cell repertoires in COVID-19. The method was immunoSEQ multiplex PCR; TCRdb's version includes in-frame clones alone and lacks a portion of them. The data show 150,000 to 200,000 clones, about nine tenths seen once. The specimen sequenced was peripheral blood. These receptor sequences come from a man aged 65 to 79 with active or convalescent COVID-19.

The rearrangement joins TRBV6-5 to TRBJ1-1, with D perhaps TRBD1 (6 bases). V dropped 6 bases and J dropped 1 base, with 12 bases sitting between them. Germline CDR1 MNHEY, CDR2 SVGAGI. This CDR3 contains 14 residues. Here the CDR3 reads CASSPGQRNTEAFF. The DNA of the CDR3 is TGTGCCAGCAGCCCGGGACAACGGAACACTGAAGCTTTCTTT.

This clone turned up a few times. The V call is TRBV30, the J call TRBJ1-2; TRBD1 matches at 7 bases. Germline V gives CDR1 GTSNPN, CDR2 SVGIG (reference sequence). CDR3 length equals 13 residues. Germline trimming cut 1 base from V and 7 bases from J; bases unmatched to any gene: 6. CDR3 protein: CAWSAETGFGYTF. The CDR3 DNA follows: TGTGCCTGGAGTGCCGAGACAGGGTTTGGCTACACCTTC.

This sequence joins TRBV5-1 and TRBJ2-2, with D maybe TRBD1 (6 bases). The CDR3 length is 14 residues. Trimming removed 7 bases from V and 6 bases from J, with 16 bases in between. Germline-derived CDR1 and CDR2 are SGHRS and YFSETQ. The CDR3: CASQTGGGPGELFF. CDR3 nucleotide sequence: TGCGCCAGCCAGACAGGAGGAGGTCCCGGGGAGCTGTTTTTT.

V is TRBV15 and J is TRBJ2-7, with 8 bases fitting TRBD1. Germline V gene lookup returns CDR1 LNHNV and CDR2 YYDKDF (reference sequence). The CDR3 runs 16 residues. V lost 3 bases to trimming and J lost 3 bases; unmatched junction nucleotides: 10. CDR3 DNA: TGTGCCACCAGCAGTCGTGGGGCAGGGGGCCTCTACGAGCAGTACTTC. This gives the protein CATSSRGAGGLYEQYF.

V gene TRBV6-5 combines with J gene TRBJ1-5; D is uncertain. The germline V and J ends were trimmed by 4 bases and 2 bases, with 15 bases remaining between them. This CDR3 is 16 amino acids long. Germline lookup yields CDR1 MNHEY and CDR2 SVGAGI. The CDR3 DNA is TGTGCCAGCAGTTCTTATCCTGGAGAGGGCAATCAGCCCCAGCATTTT. Residues: CASSSYPGEGNQPQHF.

The chain recombines TRBV12-5 with TRBJ1-1; D is unresolved. Germline CDR1 is LGHNT and CDR2 is FRNRAP. V lost 1 base, J lost 4 bases, and 10 bases lay in between. This CDR3 is built from 14 residues. The CDR3 reads CASGLERVGTEAFF. CDR3 sequence (DNA): TGTGCTAGTGGTTTGGAGAGGGTAGGCACTGAAGCTTTCTTT.

The chain is built from TRBV18 and TRBJ1-4, with TRBD1 matching 8 bases. After removal of 3 bases from V and 8 bases from J, the junction contained 5 bases not matched to a gene. This CDR3 is built from 14 residues. Germline lookup yields CDR1 KGHSH and CDR2 LQKENI. The CDR3 region has the DNA TGTGCCAGCTCACCCGGGACAGGAGAAGAAAAACTGTTTTTT. Its protein is CASSPGTGEEKLFF.

This chain connects TRBV6-6 to TRBJ2-7, with D unresolved. The germline gives CDR1 MNHNY, CDR2 SVGAGI (reference sequence). This CDR3 is 11 amino acids long. V dropped 2 bases and J dropped 7 bases, with 6 bases sitting between them. CDR3 DNA sequence: TGTGCCAGCAGTTACCACACAGAGCAGTACTTC. This codes for CASSYHTEQYF.

J is TRBJ2-5 and V is TRBV7-2, with TRBD2 matching over 14 bases. The CDR3 is 15 residues long. The germline V gene has CDR1 SGHTA and CDR2 FQGNSA. Trimming cost V 5 bases and J 6 bases; bases outside gene matches: 5. This CDR3 is CASSKGLAGAQTQYF. In nucleotides, the CDR3 is TGTGCCAGCAGCAAGGGACTAGCGGGGGCGCAGACCCAGTACTTC.

The chain is built from TRBV7-2 and TRBJ1-5; a possible D gene is TRBD1 (5 bases). The CDR3 extends over 15 amino acids. Germline loops: CDR1 SGHTA, CDR2 FQGNSA. Trimming shortened V by 5 bases and J by 6 bases, and 17 bases separated the two germline ends. The CDR3 spells CASSRGGVLRQPQHF. The DNA for the CDR3 is TGTGCCAGCAGCCGTGGGGGGGTCCTCCGTCAGCCCCAGCATTTT.

CDR3 in DNA: TGCGCCAGCAGCTTGGGTACTAGCGGGGGGATGGATACGCAGTATTTT. This codes for CASSLGTSGGMDTQYF. The rearrangement links TRBV5-1 to TRBJ2-3, with 12 nucleotides matching TRBD2. With 0 bases clipped from V and 6 bases from J, the junction kept 5 bases outside the gene matches. The CDR3 is 16 residues long. CDR1 is SGHRS and CDR2 is YFSETQ in the germline V gene.

V usage is TRBV6-1 and J usage is TRBJ1-6, with TRBD1 matching 8 bases. The CDR3 runs 15 residues. CDR1 is MNHNS, CDR2 SASEGT, per germline. With V trimmed by 0 bases and J by 10 bases, 5 bases remained unmatched. For the CDR3, the DNA is TGTGCCAGCAGTGAAGCTCAGGGGGCTTACTCACCCCTCCACTTT. Translating it yields CASSEAQGAYSPLHF.

J is TRBJ2-2 and V is TRBV7-8, with a possible D match to TRBD1 (6 bases). Trimming took off 3 bases at V and 4 bases at J, with 9 bases between the two ends. CDR3 size: 14 residues. CDR1 is SGHVS, CDR2 FQNEAQ, per germline. This chain's CDR3 is CASSFRGGTGELFF. The DNA of the CDR3 is TGTGCCAGCAGCTTCAGAGGGGGCACCGGGGAGCTGTTTTTT.

The chain recombines TRBV29-1 with TRBJ2-7, with 8 bases fitting TRBD1. Germline CDR1 and CDR2: SQVTM and ANQGSEA. The V gene end was trimmed by 0 bases and the J gene end by 6 bases; junction bases not matched to a gene: 10. The CDR3 contains 15 residues. The CDR3 bases are TGCAGCGTTGAAGAAACGACAGGGGCAGTTGCCGAGCAGTACTTC. Translating gives CSVEETTGAVAEQYF.

V gene TRBV7-8 combines with J gene TRBJ1-2; D is possibly TRBD1 (5 bases). The CDR3 sequence is 15 residues long. CDR1 and CDR2 from the germline V gene are SGHVS and FQNEAQ. The germline V and J ends were trimmed by 5 bases and 5 bases, with 18 bases remaining between them. The DNA of the CDR3 is TGTGCCAGCAGCCACGACTCCAGGACAACATATGGCTACACCTTC. Protein sequence: CASSHDSRTTYGYTF.

This chain connects TRBV25-1 to TRBJ2-5, with D tentatively TRBD1 (5 bases). In germline, CDR1 is MGHDK, CDR2 SYGVNS. There are 15 residues in the CDR3. V lost 2 bases and J lost 2, with 12 bases in between. The CDR3 nucleotides are TGTGCCAGCAGTGAAAGCTCAGGGCGGCAAGAGACCCAGTACTTC. Protein product: CASSESSGRQETQYF. The variable domain in full, completed from reference TRBV25-1 and TRBJ2-5, reads EADIYQTPRYLVIGTGKKITLECSQTMGHDKMYWYQQDPGMELHLIHYSYGVNSTEKGDLSSESTVSRIRTEHFPLTLESARPSHTSQYLCASSESSGRQETQYFGPGTRLLVL.

Here the CDR3 DNA reads TGTGCCAGCTCACCAAGAAGGCAGGGGGGGAACACTGAAGCTTTCTTT. Its translation: CASSPRRQGGNTEAFF. This chain uses TRBV18 with TRBJ1-1; TRBD1 aligns across 7 bases. CDR1 is KGHSH and CDR2 is LQKENI in the germline V gene. The length of the CDR3 is 16 residues. V was clipped by 2 bases and J by 1 base; unmatched bases: 7.

A remark on this clone: Since the CDR3 does not end with the conserved phenylalanine or tryptophan, this likely comes from a read error. The limits of the CDR3 on the DNA are not certain, so only TCRdb's listed CDR3 is given. The chain carries TRBV2 and TRBJ1-2. With termini counted, the CDR3 has 9 amino acids. Looked up from germline, CDR1 is SNHLY and CDR2 is FYNNEI. CDR3 sequence: CASSEELPG.

This sequence joins TRBV29-1 and TRBJ1-3, with D tentatively TRBD1 (5 bases). V lost 5 bases to trimming and J lost 0 bases, with 17 bases between them. This CDR3 region has 16 residues. The V gene's germline CDR1 is SQVTM and CDR2 ANQGSEA. The CDR3 DNA follows: TGCAGCGTTAGCGTTAGGGGACTTTCCTCTGGAAACACCATATATTTT. This codes for CSVSVRGLSSGNTIYF.

This clone appeared once. The genes are TRBV15 and TRBJ2-3, with D perhaps TRBD1 (5 bases). The V gene's germline CDR1 is LNHNV and CDR2 YYDKDF (reference sequence). V shed 1 base and J shed 0 bases, with 8 bases lying between them. This CDR3 is built from 15 residues. The CDR3 sequence: CATSRGGTSTDTQYF. The CDR3, as DNA: TGTGCCACCAGCAGAGGGGGCACTAGCACAGATACGCAGTATTTT.

DNA for the CDR3: TGTGCCAGCAGCTTAGGAGGAGGGGCCAACGTCCTGACTTTC. Translation: CASSLGGGANVLTF. This chain links TRBV7-3 with TRBJ2-6; a possible D gene is TRBD2 (5 bases). V was clipped by 2 bases and J by 4 bases, with 6 bases between them. This CDR3 region has 14 residues. Germline V gene lookup returns CDR1 SGHTA and CDR2 FQGTGA.

The rearrangement uses TRBV20-1 and TRBJ1-2, with 7 bases lining up with TRBD1. Germline lookup yields CDR1 DFQATT and CDR2 SNEGSKA (reference sequence). CDR3 length: 11 residues. The DNA of the CDR3 is TGCAGCTCAGGGGGGACGGGTGGCTACACCTTC. The encoded protein is CSSGGTGGYTF.

V usage is TRBV7-3 and J usage is TRBJ2-7; D call uncertain. This CDR3 region has 13 residues. Looked up from germline, CDR1 is SGHTA and CDR2 is FQGTGA. V was pared by 1 base and J by 2 bases, with 6 bases between. CDR3 sequence reads: CASSLSVTYEQYF. CDR3 in DNA: TGTGCCAGCAGCTTAAGCGTGACCTACGAGCAGTACTTC.

The chain carries TRBV6-6 and TRBJ1-3; 7 nucleotides align to TRBD1. The V segment lost 2 bases and the J segment 2 bases; nucleotides outside the gene matches: 0. The CDR3 is 14 residues long. Germline CDR1 and CDR2: MNHNY and SVGAGI (reference sequence). CDR3 nucleotide sequence: TGTGCCAGCAGTTACGGGACAGCTGGAAACACCATATATTTT. This encodes CASSYGTAGNTIYF.

This sequence joins TRBV6-5 and TRBJ1-6, with D uncertain. The CDR3 totals 14 residues. With 5 bases removed from V and 12 bases from J, the gap between germline ends came to 17 bases. The germline V gene has CDR1 MNHEY and CDR2 SVGAGI. The CDR3 sequence: CASSTTVVGGPLHF. For the CDR3, the DNA is TGTGCCAGCAGTACTACAGTGGTTGGAGGACCCCTCCACTTT.

The chain is built from TRBV5-1 and TRBJ1-2, with 10 bases identical to TRBD1. The CDR3 has 13 amino acids. Germline V gives CDR1 SGHRS, CDR2 YFSETQ. V was pared by 4 bases and J by 3 bases, with 0 bases of the junction left unmatched. CDR3 loop: CASSGTGDYGYTF. In DNA, the CDR3 is TGCGCCAGCAGCGGGACAGGGGACTATGGCTACACCTTC.

The chain is built from TRBV28 and TRBJ2-5; D not resolved. This CDR3 is built from 13 residues. V was shortened by 2 bases and J by 5 bases, with 9 bases between the two germline ends. The germline CDR1 and CDR2 sequences are MDHEN and SYDVKM. CDR3 residues: CASSLPARETQYF. The CDR3 DNA sequence: TGTGCCAGCAGTTTACCTGCCCGGGAGACCCAGTACTTC.

The V and J genes are TRBV28 and TRBJ2-3; 9 nucleotides match TRBD2. V lost 2 bases, J lost 5 bases, and 5 bases stayed unmatched. Germline V CDR1 and CDR2: MDHEN, SYDVKM. This CDR3 is 15 amino acids long. CDR3 sequence: CASSLAGGWLDTQYF. The CDR3 region has the DNA TGTGCCAGCAGTTTAGCGGGGGGGTGGTTAGATACGCAGTATTTT. Full variable domain (missing parts from reference TRBV28 and TRBJ2-3): DVKVTQSSRYLVKRTGEKVFLECVQDMDHENMFWYRQDPGLGLRLIYFSYDVKMKEKGDIPEGYSVSREKKERFSLILESASTNQTSMYLCASSLAGGWLDTQYFGPGTRLTVL.

The V gene is TRBV5-1, the J gene TRBJ2-1; D is perhaps TRBD2 (6 bases). V lost 1 base and J 5 bases, leaving 13 bases between the germline ends. CDR1 and CDR2 (germline): SGHRS, YFSETQ. The CDR3 loop spans 15 amino acids. CDR3 region: CASSLIAGNNNEQFF. The CDR3 nucleotides read TGCGCCAGCAGCTTGATCGCGGGAAACAACAATGAGCAGTTCTTC.

This chain connects TRBV10-3 to TRBJ2-5; tentatively, D is TRBD1 (5 bases). V lost 5 bases and J 2 bases, leaving 9 bases between the germline ends. CDR3 length equals 13 residues. From germline, CDR1 is ENHRY and CDR2 SYGVKD. The CDR3 spells CAISRQTQETQYF. CDR3 nucleotide sequence: TGTGCCATCAGTAGACAGACTCAAGAGACCCAGTACTTC.